The 29 T cell receptor beta chains below all came from one sample that was sequenced in a study of T-cell reconstitution after alpha-beta-depleted transplantation in children. Using unique molecular identifiers, the investigators prepared the TCRbeta library. In TCRdb, the PCR reads were re-called with MiXCR into one record per CDR3 protein. The sample yields almost 250,000 distinct CDR3 sequences, roughly 23% seen once. The specimen comprised PBMCs, sampled before TCRalphabeta/CD19-depleted stem cell transplant. These receptors came from a girl under 10 years old with Fanconi anemia, due to receive a stem cell transplant.

The J gene is TRBJ2-7, the V gene TRBV15, with D perhaps matching TRBD1 (6 bases). Trimming stripped 0 bases from V and 5 bases from J, with 20 bases between. CDR3 size: 17 residues. Germline assignment: CDR1 LNHNV and CDR2 YYDKDF (reference sequence). The CDR3 nucleotides read TGTGCCACCAGCAGAGATGTTGGGGGCCCTGGTACCGACGAGCAGTACTTC. This sequence encodes CATSRDVGGPGTDEQYF.

Only a few counts were recorded for this clonotype. J is TRBJ1-3 and V is TRBV7-6, with D hard to call. V was pared by 3 bases and J by 0 bases, with 9 bases between. The CDR3 covers 15 residues. From germline, CDR1 is SGHVS and CDR2 FNYEAQ. The CDR3 loop is CASSLTHGSGNTIYF. The CDR3 DNA follows: TGTGCCAGCAGCTTGACGCACGGCTCTGGAAACACCATATATTTT.

This clonotype showed up just a few times. The CDR3 loop is CASSLSGTGFYNEQFF. For the CDR3, the DNA is TGCGCCAGCAGCCTAAGCGGGACAGGGTTTTACAATGAGCAGTTCTTC. The J gene is TRBJ2-1, the V gene TRBV4-1; 9 nucleotides align to TRBD1. V shed 4 bases, J shed 4 bases, and the junction held 8 bases outside the gene matches. CDR1 and CDR2 from the germline V gene are MGHRA and YSYEKL. This CDR3 has 16 residues.

The CDR3 spells CSARVDGIATYEQYF. The DNA of the CDR3 is TGCAGTGCTAGAGTCGACGGGATAGCAACCTACGAGCAGTACTTC. The chain joins TRBV20-1 to TRBJ2-7; a weak D match, TRBD2 (5 bases). Germline loops: CDR1 DFQATT, CDR2 SNEGSKA (reference sequence). The CDR3 runs to 15 residues. Trimming pared 1 base from V and 2 bases from J, leaving 15 bases between.

The rearrangement joins TRBV5-1 to TRBJ2-1; 9 positions agree with TRBD2. CDR3 length equals 20 residues. The germline CDR1 and CDR2 sequences are SGHRS and YFSETQ. Trimming took 2 bases from V and 0 from J; bases not matched to a gene: 15. CDR3 in amino acids: CASSLSRKLAGRSSYNEQFF. CDR3 coding DNA: TGCGCCAGCAGCTTATCTCGGAAACTAGCGGGTAGGAGCTCCTACAATGAGCAGTTCTTC.

This clonotype was counted at least ten times. The J gene is TRBJ2-7, the V gene TRBV4-2; D perhaps matches TRBD1 (7 bases). Between the trimmed V and J ends, which lost 1 base and 3 bases, there was a span of 22 bases. Germline V lookup: CDR1 LGHNA, CDR2 YNFKEQ. The CDR3 contains 18 residues. CDR3 loop: CASSQVFPKQGGFYEQYF. CDR3 DNA sequence: TGTGCCAGCAGCCAAGTTTTCCCCAAGCAGGGGGGCTTCTACGAGCAGTACTTC.

This clonotype was seen repeatedly, ten times or more. The rearrangement uses TRBV20-1 and TRBJ2-1; TRBD2 matches at 10 bases. Per the germline V gene, CDR1 is DFQATT and CDR2 is SNEGSKA (reference sequence). Trimming removed 1 base from V and 3 bases from J; junction bases left unmatched: 6. The length of the CDR3 is 16 residues. The CDR3, as DNA: TGCAGTGCTAGAGCCAGGACTAGCGGAATCTACAATGAGCAGTTCTTC. As protein: CSARARTSGIYNEQFF.

The DNA for the CDR3 is TGCGCCAGCAGCTTGGGGGACACCCGCACAGATACGCAGTATTTT. It encodes CASSLGDTRTDTQYF. V is TRBV5-1 and J is TRBJ2-3, with D possibly being TRBD1 (6 bases). The V end was cut by 0 bases, the J end by 1 base, with 9 bases between. The germline V gene encodes CDR1 SGHRS and CDR2 YFSETQ. The CDR3 is 15 amino acids.

This clonotype was observed many times. The chain carries TRBV12-3 or TRBV12-4 and TRBJ1-2; weak D call: TRBD1 (5 bases). This CDR3 region has 14 residues. V lost 4 bases and J lost 4, with 13 bases in between. Here the CDR3 reads CASSSPGGTYGYTF. The CDR3 DNA reads TGTGCCAGCAGTTCCCCGGGGGGAACCTATGGCTACACCTTC.

The chain joins TRBV12-3 or TRBV12-4 to TRBJ2-2; D might be TRBD1 or TRBD2, each matching 5 bases. The CDR3 runs to 16 residues. V lost 1 base and J 0 bases, leaving 9 bases between the germline ends. Here the CDR3 reads CASSLGGPTNTGELFF. CDR3 nucleotides: TGTGCCAGCAGTTTAGGGGGACCGACGAACACCGGGGAGCTGTTTTTT.

This clonotype was counted many times. The CDR3 reads CASSLKGGSQETQYF. The CDR3 DNA is TGTGCCAGCAGTTTAAAGGGTGGGAGTCAAGAGACCCAGTACTTC. The V call is TRBV12-3 or TRBV12-4, the J call TRBJ2-5; D might be TRBD2 (5 bases). V dropped 2 bases and J dropped 2 bases, with 12 bases sitting between them. The CDR3 covers 15 residues.

This clonotype was counted at least ten times. This sequence joins TRBV20-1 and TRBJ2-4; D possibly matches TRBD1 or TRBD2 (5 bases each). The V gene's germline CDR1 is DFQATT and CDR2 SNEGSKA (reference sequence). The CDR3 is made up of 16 amino acids. Trimming removed 3 bases at V and 4 bases at J, with 19 bases between. In nucleotides, the CDR3 is TGCAGTGCTAGGGGACCCGCCATCATAGGGAAAAACATTCAGTACTTC. Its translation: CSARGPAIIGKNIQYF.

This clonotype occurred many times. This rearrangement joins TRBV29-1 to TRBJ2-7, with D tentatively TRBD1 (6 bases). Germline loops: CDR1 SQVTM, CDR2 ANQGSEA. The CDR3 runs to 13 residues. Between the trimmed V and J ends, which lost 1 base and 3 bases, there was a span of 10 bases. The CDR3 sequence: CSVEGGHSYEQYF. The CDR3 bases are TGCAGCGTTGAAGGGGGACATAGCTACGAGCAGTACTTC.

The rearrangement uses TRBV7-8 and TRBJ2-1; TRBD2 matches 11 bases. CDR3 size: 18 residues. After removal of 2 bases from V and 8 bases from J, the junction contained 14 bases not matched to a gene. Germline loops: CDR1 SGHVS, CDR2 FQNEAQ. CDR3 coding DNA: TGTGCCAGCAGCTTAAGGCATATAGCGGGAGGGCCTTTGGATGAGCAGTTCTTC. Protein: CASSLRHIAGGPLDEQFF.

This clonotype was observed a few times. The chain recombines TRBV7-3 with TRBJ2-3, with 8 nucleotides matching TRBD2. Trimming removed 4 bases from V and 1 base from J; junction bases left unmatched: 7. CDR3 size: 16 residues. The germline V gene encodes CDR1 SGHTA and CDR2 FQGTGA. CDR3 nucleotides: TGTGCCAGCAGCTCGCGGGCGGGGGGCCGCACAGATACGCAGTATTTT. Translating gives CASSSRAGGRTDTQYF.

V and J are TRBV5-1 and TRBJ2-7; a weak D match, TRBD1 (5 bases). This CDR3 has 14 amino acids. V was trimmed by 4 bases and J by 5 bases, leaving 16 bases between them. Germline assignment: CDR1 SGHRS and CDR2 YFSETQ. As DNA, the CDR3 is TGCGCCAGCAGCGAGCCCCAGGGCGCGGACGAGCAGTACTTC. As protein: CASSEPQGADEQYF.

The rearrangement uses TRBV20-1 and TRBJ2-7; D is possibly TRBD2 (5 bases). CDR1 is DFQATT, CDR2 SNEGSKA, per germline (reference sequence). Trimming removed 6 bases from V and 7 bases from J, with 16 bases in between. The CDR3 sequence is 12 residues long. DNA of the CDR3: TGCAGTGCCGCGACTGGAACGGGGGAGCAGTACTTC. Translated, it gives CSAATGTGEQYF.

In this sample, this clonotype turned up a few times. This chain's CDR3 is CASSPTTGREQYF. In DNA form, the CDR3 reads TGTGCCAGCAGTCCAACAACAGGGCGCGAGCAGTACTTC. The chain has TRBV28 and TRBJ2-7, with D perhaps TRBD1 (6 bases). Germline assignment: CDR1 MDHEN and CDR2 SYDVKM. Trimming cost V 5 bases and J 6 bases, with 14 bases left between them. The CDR3 runs to 13 residues.

Only a few counts were recorded for this clonotype. The chain is built from TRBV12-3 or TRBV12-4 and TRBJ2-7; the D gene is possibly TRBD1 (5 bases). Trimming pared 2 bases from V and 0 bases from J, leaving 11 bases between. This CDR3 contains 15 residues. This CDR3 is CASSLYLQGSYEQYF. The CDR3, as DNA: TGTGCCAGCAGTTTATATCTCCAGGGCTCCTACGAGCAGTACTTC.

The J gene is TRBJ2-7, the V gene TRBV12-3 or TRBV12-4; D call uncertain. This CDR3 contains 13 residues. Trimming stripped 4 bases from V and 1 base from J, with 8 bases between. CDR3 region: CASSSGRSYEQYF. CDR3 in DNA: TGTGCCAGCAGTTCCGGACGGTCCTACGAGCAGTACTTC.

This clonotype showed up just a few times. This chain uses TRBV28 with TRBJ2-5; 7 bases fit TRBD1. Germline V gives CDR1 MDHEN, CDR2 SYDVKM. J was trimmed by 3 bases and V by 5 bases; bases with no gene match: 0. The CDR3 contains 12 residues. CDR3 in amino acids: CASSGQEETQYF. In DNA form, the CDR3 reads TGTGCCAGCAGTGGACAGGAAGAGACCCAGTACTTC.

V and J are TRBV7-9 and TRBJ2-5; 10 positions match TRBD1. Trimming took 4 bases from V and 1 from J; bases not matched to a gene: 9. Germline V CDR1 and CDR2: SEHNR, FQNEAQ (reference sequence). The length of the CDR3 is 17 residues. CDR3 coding DNA: TGTGCCAGCAGCTCCCGGGACAGGGGCCTTACCCAAGAGACCCAGTACTTC. Protein product: CASSSRDRGLTQETQYF. The full variable domain, with the rest looked up from reference TRBV7-9 and TRBJ2-5, is DTGVSQNPRHKITKRGQNVTFRCDPISEHNRLYWYRQTLGQGPEFLTYFQNEAQLEKSRLLSDRFSAERPKGSFSTLEIQRTEQGDSAMYLCASSSRDRGLTQETQYFGPGTRLLVL.

This clonotype was observed at least ten times. V and J are TRBV10-3 and TRBJ2-7; TRBD1 is a possible D gene (6 bases). Germline V gene sequence: CDR1 ENHRY, CDR2 SYGVKD. Trimming removed 6 bases from V and 1 base from J, with 16 bases in between. The CDR3 sequence is 15 residues long. The CDR3 protein is CAIRSDRRHSYEQYF. CDR3 nucleotides: TGTGCCATCAGGTCAGACAGGCGCCATTCCTACGAGCAGTACTTC.

This chain uses TRBV20-1 with TRBJ2-1; 12 bases agree with TRBD2. The germline V gene encodes CDR1 DFQATT and CDR2 SNEGSKA (reference sequence). The CDR3 has 15 residues. As DNA, the CDR3 is TGCAGGGGGAGTACTAGCGGGGGGTCCTACAATGAGCAGTTCTTC. Translation: CRGSTSGGSYNEQFF.

The rearrangement joins TRBV13 to TRBJ2-7, with TRBD2 identical over 9 bases. With V trimmed by 5 bases and J by 0 bases, 2 bases remained unmatched. Germline V CDR1 and CDR2: PRHDT, FYEKMQ (reference sequence). The CDR3 runs to 14 residues. The chain's CDR3 is CASSDSGSSYEQYF. As DNA, the CDR3 is TGTGCCAGCAGCGATAGCGGGAGCTCCTACGAGCAGTACTTC.

The chain links TRBV10-3 to TRBJ2-7; no firm D call. V gave up 3 bases and J gave up 4 bases, with 7 bases separating them. The CDR3 loop spans 12 amino acids. Germline loops: CDR1 ENHRY, CDR2 SYGVKD. CDR3 residues: CAISEEGYEQYF. CDR3 coding DNA: TGTGCCATCAGTGAAGAAGGTTACGAGCAGTACTTC.

This sequence joins TRBV29-1 and TRBJ1-2, with D uncertain. Germline V lookup: CDR1 SQVTM, CDR2 ANQGSEA. Trimming took off 0 bases at V and 5 bases at J, with 10 bases between the two ends. The CDR3 contains 13 residues. The CDR3 coding sequence is TGCAGCGTTGAAGATATTATTAATTATGGCTACACCTTC. Translation: CSVEDIINYGYTF.

This clonotype has ten or more counts. The chain carries TRBV20-1 and TRBJ2-2; D is uncertain. CDR3 size: 13 residues. Trimming took off 3 bases at V and 0 bases at J, with 5 bases between the two ends. Germline V CDR1 and CDR2: DFQATT, SNEGSKA (reference sequence). The CDR3 bases are TGCAGTGCTAGGGGCTCGAACACCGGGGAGCTGTTTTTT. Protein product: CSARGSNTGELFF.

J is TRBJ2-1 and V is TRBV10-3, with unresolved D. This CDR3 spans 11 amino acids. Germline CDR1 and CDR2: ENHRY and SYGVKD. Deletions cut 8 bases from V and 7 bases from J, with 9 bases between. This CDR3 is CAISSGNEQFF. CDR3 DNA: TGTGCCATCTCATCCGGGAATGAGCAGTTCTTC.